This T cell receptor (beta chain) is drawn from a study of blood T cell repertoires in COVID-19. Study in general: Collection of acute and convalescent COVID-19 samples took place in the United States, Italy and Spain. From T cells, B-cell-depleted T cells, or PBMCs came the material, which was cDNA or gDNA.

In this sample, this clone turned up once. Germline-derived CDR1 and CDR2 are SGHVS and FQNEAQ. CDR3 length: 14 amino acids. V was shortened by 2 bases and J by 0 bases, with 8 bases between the two germline ends. Individuals aged about 18 to 90 years were recruited from 24 US areas. Allocation to cohorts depended on clinical history reported by the participants. TCRdb keeps only in-frame clones here, not all; method: immunoSEQ multiplex PCR. The sample records approximately 260,000 clones, more than 75% being singletons. This clonotype was sampled from a middle-aged woman with acute COVID-19. Sequenced sample: PBMCs or T cells enriched from blood (not recorded which). This sequence joins TRBV7-8 and TRBJ2-7, with D perhaps TRBD2 (5 bases). CDR3 DNA: TGTGCCAGCAGCTTATTGGGGAGCTCCTACGAGCAGTACTTC. This codes for CASSLLGSSYEQYF.